The rows below give T cell receptor beta chains drawn from one sample of a study of PD-L1 blockade in urothelial cancer. Method: immunoSEQ multiplex PCR; TCRdb's copy keeps in-frame clones and lacks some. The table includes some 35,000 clones, roughly 36% detected once. The source was tumor tissue, collected before atezolizumab (anti-PD-L1) treatment. The origin of the receptors is a man aged 60 to 69 with urothelial cancer. Both conserved end residues are part of each CDR3. The D gene is left open where the match is weak. Only part of the rows carry a size: once, few, many, or a class if the clone is expanded.

cdr3_aa cdr3_nt j_call v_call d_call clone_size
CASIDPINYGYTF TGTGCCAGCATAGATCCTATTAACTATGGCTACACCTTC TRBJ1-2 TRBV6-8 . .
CASSFIGSQETQYF TGCGCCAGCAGCTTTATAGGGTCCCAAGAGACCCAGTACTTC TRBJ2-5 TRBV5-1 . .
CASSVGQGWTEAFF TGTGCCAGTAGTGTGGGACAGGGGTGGACTGAAGCTTTCTTT TRBJ1-1 TRBV19 TRBD1 .
CASSLSPGQGSYEQYF TGTGCCAGCAGCTTATCTCCAGGACAGGGAAGCTACGAGCAGTACTTC TRBJ2-7 TRBV11-3 TRBD1 few
CASSLARGYEQYF TGTGCCAGCAGTCTCGCGCGGGGCTACGAGCAGTACTTC TRBJ2-7 TRBV6-7 . few
CASPLGDSRYGYTF TGCGCCTCCCCTTTGGGCGACAGCCGGTATGGCTACACCTTC TRBJ1-2 TRBV5-1 . .
CSARDRAYEQYF TGCAGCGCCCGGGACAGGGCCTACGAGCAGTACTTC TRBJ2-7 TRBV29-1 TRBD1 .
CASRTIIAGATYEQYF TGTGCCAGCAGAACTATAATAGCGGGAGCCACCTACGAGCAGTACTTC TRBJ2-7 TRBV28 TRBD2 medium-sized
CASSIGGPRPADTQYF TGTGCCAGTAGTATTGGAGGGCCGCGCCCCGCAGATACGCAGTATTTT TRBJ2-3 TRBV19 . .
CAIIRDRGSNTEAFF TGTGCCATCATTAGGGACAGGGGGTCGAACACTGAAGCTTTCTTT TRBJ1-1 TRBV6-4 TRBD1 .
CASSFASGNTIYF TGTGCCAGCAGTTTTGCCTCTGGAAACACCATATATTTT TRBJ1-3 TRBV28 . few
CASSQQGLAMNEQFF TGCGCCAGCAGCCAACAGGGACTAGCAATGAATGAGCAGTTCTTC TRBJ2-1 TRBV4-1 TRBD2 few
CAGRWGALGKNIQYF TGTGCCGGAAGGTGGGGGGCCCTAGGAAAAAACATTCAGTACTTC TRBJ2-4 TRBV30 . .
CASSLKGEREKLFF TGTGCCAGCAGCCTCAAAGGGGAGAGGGAAAAACTGTTTTTT TRBJ1-4 TRBV7-7 . .
CASGYTPLTGGGGNEQFF TGTGCCAGCGGTTACACTCCTCTTACAGGGGGAGGCGGGAATGAGCAGTTCTTC TRBJ2-1 TRBV6-7 TRBD1 .
CASSPRGTGKDTEAFF TGTGCCAGCAGTCCGCGAGGCACAGGGAAGGACACTGAAGCTTTCTTT TRBJ1-1 TRBV28 . .
CASRRTELSYEQYF TGTGCCAGTAGACGAACGGAGCTTTCCTACGAGCAGTACTTC TRBJ2-7 TRBV19 . .